This entry lists 16 T cell receptor beta chains sequenced from one sample in a study of monozygotic twins with inflammatory bowel disease. TCRdb reprocessed the 5' RACE reads; each CDR3 protein has one entry and no DNA is given. In all, the sample yields about 330,000 distinct CDR3 sequences. The sample comprised blood. The receptor set was obtained from a human donor with ulcerative colitis or Crohn's disease, or a healthy co-twin of an affected twin (not recorded which).

The chain employs TRBV30 and TRBJ1-2; TCRdb selects TRBD1, and the lack of DNA leaves this call unchecked. The germline gives CDR1 GTSNPN, CDR2 SVGIG (reference sequence). This CDR3 has 13 amino acids. The chain's CDR3 is CAWSERQDYGYTF.

The chain links TRBV19 to TRBJ2-1; TCRdb lists TRBD2, though no DNA is available to test this call. The CDR3 contains 16 residues. The V gene's germline CDR1 is LNHDA and CDR2 SQIVND (reference sequence). This CDR3 is CASSIRGSPQYNEQFF.

V and J are TRBV9 and TRBJ2-7; TCRdb selects TRBD2, and the lack of DNA leaves this call unchecked. The CDR3 is 16 amino acids. Germline V gene lookup returns CDR1 SGDLS and CDR2 YYNGEE. CDR3 in amino acids: CASSVGLAGGPREQYF.

This chain connects TRBV7-7 to TRBJ2-1; TCRdb selects TRBD2, and the lack of DNA leaves this call unchecked. The CDR3 length is 18 residues. In germline, CDR1 is SSHAT, CDR2 FNYEAQ (reference sequence). The CDR3 sequence is CASSLSLGLAESYNEQFF. Using reference TRBV7-7 and TRBJ2-1 for the parts outside the CDR3, the full variable domain is GAGVSQSPRYKVTKRGQDVTLRCDPISSHATLYWYQQALGQGPEFLTYFNYEAQPDKSGLPSDRFSAERPEGSISTLTIQRTEQRDSAMYRCASSLSLGLAESYNEQFFGPGTRLTVL.

The CDR3: CASSVGLDTGELFF. The chain combines TRBV6-1 with TRBJ2-2; absent DNA, TCRdb's TRBD2 call cannot be checked. Germline values: CDR1 MNHNS, CDR2 SASEGT. The CDR3 runs 14 residues.

The rearrangement joins TRBV7-9 to TRBJ2-1; the TCRdb D gene call, TRBD2, has no DNA to confirm it. CDR1 SEHNR and CDR2 FQNEAQ come from the germline V gene (reference sequence). This CDR3 contains 13 residues. CDR3 in amino acids: CASSLTSNNEQFF.

The chain links TRBV6-5 to TRBJ2-3. The V gene's germline CDR1 is MNHEY and CDR2 SVGAGI. The CDR3 is 15 residues long. The CDR3 region is CASSYSRQSTDTQYF.

The chain uses TRBV7-2 and TRBJ2-6. The CDR3 runs to 16 residues. Germline CDR1 SGHTA, CDR2 FQGNSA. This chain's CDR3 is CASSLLLGSGANVLTF. Together with reference TRBV7-2 and TRBJ2-6, the CDR3 gives the full variable domain: GAGVSQSPSNKVTEKGKDVELRCDPISGHTALYWYRQSLGQGLEFLIYFQGNSAPDKSGLPSDRFSAERTGGSVSTLTIQRTQQEDSAVYLCASSLLLGSGANVLTFGAGSRLTVL.

The V call is TRBV6-2 or TRBV6-3, the J call TRBJ2-1; as DNA is missing, the TRBD1 call by TCRdb cannot be tested. Germline V gene sequence: CDR1 MNHEY, CDR2 SVGEGT. The CDR3 is 13 amino acids. The chain's CDR3 is CASSYGTGDEQFF.

This rearrangement joins TRBV7-9 to TRBJ1-2; TCRdb lists TRBD1, though no DNA is available to test this call. The germline V gene encodes CDR1 SEHNR and CDR2 FQNEAQ (reference sequence). The CDR3 contains 13 residues. The CDR3 here is CASSLTQGQGYTF.

The chain links TRBV6-5 to TRBJ1-1; absent DNA, TCRdb's TRBD1 call cannot be checked. The germline V gene encodes CDR1 MNHEY and CDR2 SVGAGI. The CDR3 sequence is 15 residues long. The chain's CDR3 is CASSYGTGGRTEAFF.

This rearrangement joins TRBV5-1 to TRBJ2-3; TCRdb designates TRBD2, a call that cannot be tested without DNA. The V gene's germline CDR1 is SGHRS and CDR2 YFSETQ. The CDR3 spans 16 residues. The CDR3 region is CASSLGLLRDTDTQYF.

The gene calls are TRBV15 and TRBJ2-7. The CDR3 totals 15 residues. Germline-derived CDR1 and CDR2 are LNHNV and YYDKDF (reference sequence). The CDR3 sequence: CATSREMADRYEQYF. Together with reference TRBV15 and TRBJ2-7, the CDR3 gives the full variable domain: DAMVIQNPRYQVTQFGKPVTLSCSQTLNHNVMYWYQQKSSQAPKLLFHYYDKDFNNEADTPDNFQSRRPNTSFCFLDIRSPGLGDTAMYLCATSREMADRYEQYFGPGTRLTVT.

The chain recombines TRBV6-6 with TRBJ2-2. Germline V gene data show CDR1 as MNHNY and CDR2 as SVGAGI (reference sequence). This CDR3 is 13 amino acids long. This CDR3 reads CASSYRHTGELFF.

This sequence joins TRBV7-9 and TRBJ2-6. Germline V lookup: CDR1 SEHNR, CDR2 FQNEAQ (reference sequence). This CDR3 contains 16 residues. The CDR3 sequence is CASGQTLGFGANVLTF.

The chain is built from TRBV5-1 and TRBJ2-2. CDR1 SGHRS and CDR2 YFSETQ come from the germline V gene. The CDR3 contains 14 residues. The CDR3: CASSLEANTGELFF.